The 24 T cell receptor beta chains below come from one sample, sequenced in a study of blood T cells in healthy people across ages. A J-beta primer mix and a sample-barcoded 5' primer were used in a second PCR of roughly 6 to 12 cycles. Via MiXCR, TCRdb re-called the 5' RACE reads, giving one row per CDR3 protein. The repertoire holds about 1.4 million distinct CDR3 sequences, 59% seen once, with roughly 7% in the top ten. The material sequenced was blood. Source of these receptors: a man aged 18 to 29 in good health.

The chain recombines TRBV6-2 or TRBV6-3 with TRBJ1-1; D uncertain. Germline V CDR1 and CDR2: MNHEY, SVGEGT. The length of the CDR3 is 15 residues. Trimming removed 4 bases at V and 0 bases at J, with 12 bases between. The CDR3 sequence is CASSFGRNMNTEAFF. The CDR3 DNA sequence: TGTGCCAGCAGTTTTGGTCGGAACATGAACACTGAAGCTTTCTTT.

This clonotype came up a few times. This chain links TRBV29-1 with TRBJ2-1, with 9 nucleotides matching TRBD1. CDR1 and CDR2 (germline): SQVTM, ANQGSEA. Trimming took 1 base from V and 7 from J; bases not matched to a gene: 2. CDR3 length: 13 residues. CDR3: CSVEGDRANEQFF. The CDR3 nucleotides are TGCAGCGTTGAAGGGGACAGGGCTAATGAGCAGTTCTTC.

The CDR3 DNA sequence: TGCGCCAGCAGCCAGATCTTAGCGGGAGGGTCCTACGAGCAGTACTTC. Its translation: CASSQILAGGSYEQYF. The chain carries TRBV4-1 and TRBJ2-7; TRBD2 matches 11 bases. CDR1 MGHRA and CDR2 YSYEKL come from the germline V gene. This CDR3 is built from 16 residues. J lost 1 base, V lost 3 bases, and 5 bases had no gene match.

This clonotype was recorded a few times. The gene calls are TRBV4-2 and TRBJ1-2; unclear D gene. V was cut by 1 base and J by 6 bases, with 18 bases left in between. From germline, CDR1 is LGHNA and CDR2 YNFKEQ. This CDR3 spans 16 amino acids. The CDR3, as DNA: TGTGCCAGCAGCCAAGTTTTTCAGAGCTGGTCGGATGGCTACACCTTC. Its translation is CASSQVFQSWSDGYTF.

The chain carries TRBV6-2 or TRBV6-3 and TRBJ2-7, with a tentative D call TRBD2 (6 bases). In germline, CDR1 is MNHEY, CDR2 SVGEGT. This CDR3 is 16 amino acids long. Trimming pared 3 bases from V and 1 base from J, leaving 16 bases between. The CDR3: CASSYTSGGESYEQYF. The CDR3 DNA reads TGTGCCAGCAGTTATACCTCTGGCGGGGAGTCCTACGAGCAGTACTTC.

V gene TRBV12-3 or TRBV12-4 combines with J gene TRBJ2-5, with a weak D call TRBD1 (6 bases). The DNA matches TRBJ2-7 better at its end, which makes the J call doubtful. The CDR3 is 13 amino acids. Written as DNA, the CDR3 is TGTGCCAGCCAGGTGACAGGTACCTACGAGCAGTACTTC. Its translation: CASQVTGTYEQYF.

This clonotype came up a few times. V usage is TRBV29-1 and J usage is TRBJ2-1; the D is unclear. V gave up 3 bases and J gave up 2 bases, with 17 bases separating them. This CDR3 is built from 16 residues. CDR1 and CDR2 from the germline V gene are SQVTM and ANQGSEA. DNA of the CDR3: TGCAGCGTTGACTCCTTAAGTCCCGAGACCTACAATGAGCAGTTCTTC. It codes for CSVDSLSPETYNEQFF.

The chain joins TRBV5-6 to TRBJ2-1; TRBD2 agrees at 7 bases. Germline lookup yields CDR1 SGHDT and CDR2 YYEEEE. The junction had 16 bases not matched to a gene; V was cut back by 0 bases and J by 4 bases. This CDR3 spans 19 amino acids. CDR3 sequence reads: CASSLETISGISGYNEQFF. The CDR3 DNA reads TGTGCCAGCAGCTTGGAGACTATTTCCGGGATTAGCGGGTACAATGAGCAGTTCTTC. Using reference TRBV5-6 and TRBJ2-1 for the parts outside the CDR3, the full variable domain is DAGVTQSPTHLIKTRGQQVTLRCSPKSGHDTVSWYQQALGQGPQFIFQYYEEEERQRGNFPDRFSGHQFPNYSSELNVNALLLGDSALYLCASSLETISGISGYNEQFFGPGTRLTVL.

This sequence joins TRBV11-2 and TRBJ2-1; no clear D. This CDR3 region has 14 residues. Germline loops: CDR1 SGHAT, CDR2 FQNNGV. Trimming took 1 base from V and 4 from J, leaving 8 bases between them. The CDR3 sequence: CASSLGEVYNEQFF. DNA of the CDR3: TGTGCCAGCAGCTTAGGCGAAGTGTACAATGAGCAGTTCTTC.

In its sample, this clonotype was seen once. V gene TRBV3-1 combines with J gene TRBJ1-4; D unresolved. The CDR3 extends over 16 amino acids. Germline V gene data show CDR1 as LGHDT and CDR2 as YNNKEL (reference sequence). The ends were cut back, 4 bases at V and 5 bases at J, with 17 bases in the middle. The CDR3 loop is CASSPRGGCENEKLFF. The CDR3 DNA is TGTGCCAGCAGCCCTCGGGGAGGTTGTGAAAATGAAAAACTGTTTTTT.

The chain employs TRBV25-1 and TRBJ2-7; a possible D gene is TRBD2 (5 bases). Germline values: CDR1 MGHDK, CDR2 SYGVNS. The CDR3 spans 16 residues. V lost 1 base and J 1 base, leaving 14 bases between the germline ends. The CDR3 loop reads CASSEFSTRASYEQYF. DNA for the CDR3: TGTGCCAGCAGTGAATTTAGCACTAGAGCGTCCTACGAGCAGTACTTC.

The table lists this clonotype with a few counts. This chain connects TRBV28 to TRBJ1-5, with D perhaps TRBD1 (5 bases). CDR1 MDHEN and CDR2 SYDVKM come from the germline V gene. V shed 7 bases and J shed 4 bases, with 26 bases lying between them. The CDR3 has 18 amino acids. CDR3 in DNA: TGTGCCAGCATAAATCGGGTCTCTGGGGGGATTGGAAATCAGCCCCAGCATTTT. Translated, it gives CASINRVSGGIGNQPQHF.

The CDR3 bases are TGTGCCAGCACAGAAGGGGGACAGAACTACGAGCAGTACTTC. Translating it yields CASTEGGQNYEQYF. The V gene is TRBV9, the J gene TRBJ2-4, with 7 positions matching TRBD1. The J call may be incorrect, as the DNA end agrees better with TRBJ2-7. Looked up from germline, CDR1 is SGDLS and CDR2 is YYNGEE. This CDR3 is built from 14 residues.

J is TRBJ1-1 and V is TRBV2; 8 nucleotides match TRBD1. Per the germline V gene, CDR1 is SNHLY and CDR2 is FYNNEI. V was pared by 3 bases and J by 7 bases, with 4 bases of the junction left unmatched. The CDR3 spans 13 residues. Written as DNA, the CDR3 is TGTGCCAGCAGTGAGACAGGGGCCCATGAAGCTTTCTTT. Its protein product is CASSETGAHEAFF.

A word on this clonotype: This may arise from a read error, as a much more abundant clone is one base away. Written as DNA, the CDR3 is TGCAGTGCTGGAGACAGGAGCTCCTACGAGCAGTACTTC. It codes for CSAGDRSSYEQYF. This chain joins TRBV20-1 and TRBJ2-7; a weak D match, TRBD1 (6 bases). Germline CDR1 and CDR2: DFQATT and SNEGSKA (reference sequence). There are 13 residues in the CDR3.

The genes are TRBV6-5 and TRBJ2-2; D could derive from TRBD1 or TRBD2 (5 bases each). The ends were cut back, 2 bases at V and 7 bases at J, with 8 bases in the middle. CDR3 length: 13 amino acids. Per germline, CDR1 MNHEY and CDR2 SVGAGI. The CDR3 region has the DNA TGTGCCAGCAGTTACATGGGGGTCGGGGAGCTGTTTTTT. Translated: CASSYMGVGELFF.

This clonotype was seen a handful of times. The DNA of the CDR3 is TGTGCCAGCAGTTACTCGTCATTATACCCAGATACGCAGTATTTT. It encodes CASSYSSLYPDTQYF. The chain recombines TRBV6-2 or TRBV6-3 with TRBJ2-3; unclear D gene. CDR1 is MNHEY, CDR2 SVGEGT, per germline. The CDR3 contains 15 residues. Trimming pared 0 bases from V and 4 bases from J, leaving 11 bases between.

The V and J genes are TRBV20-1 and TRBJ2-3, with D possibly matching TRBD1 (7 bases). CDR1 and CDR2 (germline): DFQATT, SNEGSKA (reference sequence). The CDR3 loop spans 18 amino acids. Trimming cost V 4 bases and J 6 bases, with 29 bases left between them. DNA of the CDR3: TGCAGTGCTATTAAAGGGGGCGGAGGTCTAGCGATCGGTGATACGCAGTATTTT. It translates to CSAIKGGGGLAIGDTQYF.

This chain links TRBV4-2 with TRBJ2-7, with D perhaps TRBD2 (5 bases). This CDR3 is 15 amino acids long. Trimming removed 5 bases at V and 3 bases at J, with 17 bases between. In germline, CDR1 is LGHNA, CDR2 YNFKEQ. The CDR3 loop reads CASSSTSTGDYEQYF. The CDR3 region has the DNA TGTGCCAGCAGCTCAACGAGTACCGGGGACTACGAGCAGTACTTC.

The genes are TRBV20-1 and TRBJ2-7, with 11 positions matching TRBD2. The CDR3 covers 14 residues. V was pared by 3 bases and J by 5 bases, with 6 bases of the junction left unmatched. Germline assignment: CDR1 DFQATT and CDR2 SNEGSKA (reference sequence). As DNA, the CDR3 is TGCAGTGCTAGGGGACTAGCGGTTACTCACGAGCAGTACTTC. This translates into CSARGLAVTHEQYF.

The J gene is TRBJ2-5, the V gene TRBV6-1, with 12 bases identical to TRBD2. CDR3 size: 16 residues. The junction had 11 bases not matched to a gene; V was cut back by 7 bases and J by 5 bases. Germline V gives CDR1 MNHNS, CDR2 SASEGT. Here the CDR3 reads CASMNSLAGGRETQYF. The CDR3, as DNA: TGTGCCAGCATGAACTCGCTAGCGGGAGGGAGGGAGACCCAGTACTTC.

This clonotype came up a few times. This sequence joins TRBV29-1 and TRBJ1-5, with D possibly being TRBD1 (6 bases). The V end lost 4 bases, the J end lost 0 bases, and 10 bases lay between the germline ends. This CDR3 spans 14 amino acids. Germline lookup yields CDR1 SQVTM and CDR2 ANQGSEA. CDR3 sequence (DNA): TGCAGCGTTGGGACAGACTATAGCAATCAGCCCCAGCATTTT. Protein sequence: CSVGTDYSNQPQHF.

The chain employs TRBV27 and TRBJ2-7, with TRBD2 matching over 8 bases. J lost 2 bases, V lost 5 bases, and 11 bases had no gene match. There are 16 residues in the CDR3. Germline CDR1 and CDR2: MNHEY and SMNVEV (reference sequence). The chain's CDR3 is CASSSAKRGKAYEQYF. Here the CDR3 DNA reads TGTGCCAGCAGTAGCGCGAAGCGGGGGAAGGCCTACGAGCAGTACTTC.

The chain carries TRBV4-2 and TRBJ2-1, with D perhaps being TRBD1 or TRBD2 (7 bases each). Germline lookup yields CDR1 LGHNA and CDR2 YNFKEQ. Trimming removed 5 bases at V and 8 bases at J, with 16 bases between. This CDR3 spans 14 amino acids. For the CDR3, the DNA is TGTGCCAGCAGCTCAGGGGGGACTATGGATGAGCAGTTCTTC. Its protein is CASSSGGTMDEQFF.